The text below deals with one TCR beta chain. Measured with immunoSEQ multiplex PCR; TCRdb has only the in-frame clones, and not every one. The profile shows tens of thousands of clones, around nine tenths of them singletons. The data derive from a study of T cell responses to AZD1222 COVID-19 vaccine. There are 15 residues in the CDR3. The germline gives CDR1 SNHLY, CDR2 FYNNEI. The V end lost 4 bases, the J end lost 6 bases, and 13 bases lay between the germline ends. This specimen consisted of peripheral blood, obtained on day 0 of AZD1222 vaccination. The receptor comes from an adult in good health. The J gene is TRBJ1-6, the V gene TRBV2, with D perhaps TRBD1 (6 bases). CDR3 coding DNA: TGTGCCAGCAGTGCCTACAGGGCTGGTAATTCACCCCTCCACTTT. This codes for CASSAYRAGNSPLHF. Full variable domain (outside the CDR3, taken from reference TRBV2 and TRBJ1-6): EPEVTQTPSHQVTQMGQEVILRCVPISNHLYFYWYRQILGQKVEFLVSFYNNEISEKSEIFDDQFSVERPDGSNFTLKIRSTKLEDSAMYFCASSAYRAGNSPLHFGNGTRLTVT.